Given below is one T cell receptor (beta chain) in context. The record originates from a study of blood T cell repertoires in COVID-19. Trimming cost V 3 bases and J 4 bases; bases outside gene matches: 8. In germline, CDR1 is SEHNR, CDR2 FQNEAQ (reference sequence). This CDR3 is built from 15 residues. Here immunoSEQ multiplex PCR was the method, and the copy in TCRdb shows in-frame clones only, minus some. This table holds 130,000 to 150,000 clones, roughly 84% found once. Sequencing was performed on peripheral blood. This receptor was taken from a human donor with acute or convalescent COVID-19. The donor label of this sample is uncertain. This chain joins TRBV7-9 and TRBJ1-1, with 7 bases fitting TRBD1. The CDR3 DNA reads TGTGCCAGCAGCTTTACAGGGGCTGTGGGCACTGAAGCTTTCTTT. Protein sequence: CASSFTGAVGTEAFF. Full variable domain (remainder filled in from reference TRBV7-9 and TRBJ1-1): DTGVSQNPRHKITKRGQNVTFRCDPISEHNRLYWYRQTLGQGPEFLTYFQNEAQLEKSRLLSDRFSAERPKGSFSTLEIQRTEQGDSAMYLCASSFTGAVGTEAFFGQGTRLTVV.